This entry lists 28 T cell receptor beta chains sequenced from one sample in a study of identical twins. TCRdb re-called the 5' RACE reads with MiXCR, one entry per CDR3 protein. Among 1.5 million to 2 million distinct CDR3 sequences, about 32% were seen once, and the ten largest hold approximately 0.25%. The sequenced material came from cord blood. The receptors originated from a newborn girl in good health.

The rearrangement joins TRBV4-1 to TRBJ2-5; a possible D gene is TRBD1 (6 bases). CDR3 length: 16 residues. Germline V gene sequence: CDR1 MGHRA, CDR2 YSYEKL. V lost 0 bases and J 5 bases, leaving 16 bases between the germline ends. The chain's CDR3 is CASSQDPGRGGETQYF. CDR3 bases: TGCGCCAGCAGCCAAGATCCCGGCAGGGGTGGGGAGACCCAGTACTTC.

The chain has TRBV14 and TRBJ1-3; TRBD1 is a possible D gene (6 bases). V lost 6 bases, J lost 2 bases, and 14 bases lay in between. The CDR3 is 15 amino acids. The germline V gene has CDR1 SGHDN and CDR2 FVKESK. The CDR3 region has the DNA TGTGCCAGCAGTCCAGTAAGGACAGCTGGAAACACCATATATTTT. It specifies CASSPVRTAGNTIYF.

The chain is built from TRBV28 and TRBJ2-1, with unresolved D. Looked up from germline, CDR1 is MDHEN and CDR2 is SYDVKM. With 0 bases removed from V and 13 bases from J, the gap between germline ends came to 13 bases. The CDR3 totals 13 residues. CDR3 residues: CASSLWPLETQFF. In DNA form, the CDR3 reads TGTGCCAGCAGTTTATGGCCCCTCGAGACCCAGTTCTTC.

This clonotype showed up just a few times. The chain is built from TRBV10-3 and TRBJ2-7, with TRBD2 identical over 8 bases. Losses at the gene ends were 6 bases for V and 0 bases for J; bases not matched to a gene: 10. Germline V gene data show CDR1 as ENHRY and CDR2 as SYGVKD. The CDR3 is 16 residues long. CDR3 sequence (DNA): TGTGCCATCAGGGGAACTAGCGGAGAGGGCTCCTACGAGCAGTACTTC. Encoded protein: CAIRGTSGEGSYEQYF.

The chain employs TRBV20-1 and TRBJ1-4; a possible D gene is TRBD1 (6 bases). V was clipped by 7 bases and J by 7 bases, with 16 bases between them. CDR1 DFQATT and CDR2 SNEGSKA come from the germline V gene (reference sequence). The CDR3 covers 13 residues. In nucleotides, the CDR3 is TGCAGTGGAACAGGGCGTGGTAGTGAAAAACTGTTTTTT. It yields the protein CSGTGRGSEKLFF.

This chain uses TRBV7-2 with TRBJ2-1; 7 nucleotides align to TRBD2. The better agreement between TRBJ2-7 and the DNA end casts doubt on the J call. This CDR3 is 17 amino acids long. Per the germline V gene, CDR1 is SGHTA and CDR2 is FQGNSA. The CDR3 region is CASSSSHSGRSYNEQYF. CDR3 nucleotide sequence: TGTGCCAGCAGCTCCTCCCACTCCGGGAGGTCCTACAATGAGCAGTACTTC.

This clonotype was counted only a few times. The V gene is TRBV28, the J gene TRBJ2-4; a possible D gene is TRBD1 (5 bases). TRBJ2-7 explains the end of the DNA better; the J call may be wrong. Germline CDR1 MDHEN, CDR2 SYDVKM. The CDR3 extends over 16 amino acids. CDR3 bases: TGTGCCAGCAGTTTATCGGCGTGGGGCGCCAACTACGAGCAGTACTTC. Protein: CASSLSAWGANYEQYF.

Comments on this clonotype: Lacking the conserved final phenylalanine or tryptophan, this CDR3 likely reflects a read error. The chain links TRBV6-6 to TRBJ2-4; 7 bases agree with TRBD2. The junction had 11 bases not matched to a gene; V was cut back by 7 bases and J by 8 bases. The CDR3 covers 14 residues. Germline CDR1 and CDR2: MNHNY and SVGAGI (reference sequence). The CDR3 reads CASTQLAPEDIQYL. CDR3 DNA sequence: TGTGCCAGCACCCAACTAGCGCCGGAGGACATTCAGTACTTA.

This chain uses TRBV14 with TRBJ2-7; 12 nucleotides align to TRBD2. Germline V gene lookup returns CDR1 SGHDN and CDR2 FVKESK. The CDR3 runs 17 residues. Losses at the gene ends were 0 bases for V and 2 bases for J; bases not matched to a gene: 5. CDR3 sequence: CASSQDQSSGRAYEQYF. CDR3 sequence (DNA): TGTGCCAGCAGCCAAGATCAATCTAGCGGGAGGGCCTACGAGCAGTACTTC.

In its sample, this clonotype was seen a few times. The rearrangement uses TRBV7-2 and TRBJ2-3, with 8 nucleotides matching TRBD1. Germline lookup yields CDR1 SGHTA and CDR2 FQGNSA. V lost 2 bases and J lost 2; bases outside the gene matches: 9. CDR3 size: 17 residues. The CDR3 protein is CASSLHGDRGFTDTQYF. The DNA for the CDR3 is TGTGCCAGCAGCTTACACGGCGACAGGGGCTTCACAGATACGCAGTATTTT.

V usage is TRBV7-2 and J usage is TRBJ2-1, with 7 positions matching TRBD2. Unmatched junction bases numbered 2, after V lost 1 base and J lost 2 bases. The CDR3 runs to 15 residues. In germline, CDR1 is SGHTA, CDR2 FQGNSA. CDR3 DNA sequence: TGTGCCAGCAGCTTAGGGACTAGAACCTACAATGAGCAGTTCTTC. Protein sequence: CASSLGTRTYNEQFF.

There are many counts of this clonotype. The chain joins TRBV5-1 to TRBJ1-6; D possibly corresponds to TRBD1 (6 bases). The CDR3 is 14 residues long. The germline V gene encodes CDR1 SGHRS and CDR2 YFSETQ. Deletions cut 4 bases from V and 7 bases from J, with 12 bases between. CDR3 in amino acids: CASSTGQLNSPLHF. DNA for the CDR3: TGCGCCAGCAGCACAGGACAGCTAAATTCACCCCTCCACTTT.

This clonotype was found a few times. The chain links TRBV30 to TRBJ2-3; D not certain. Per the germline V gene, CDR1 is GTSNPN and CDR2 is SVGIG (reference sequence). V dropped 0 bases and J dropped 4 bases, with 11 bases sitting between them. CDR3 size: 14 residues. The CDR3 coding sequence is TGTGCCTGGAGTGTGCTTAGGGTTGCAGATACGCAGTATTTT. It is translated as CAWSVLRVADTQYF.

V and J are TRBV2 and TRBJ2-1, with 9 bases matching TRBD2. This CDR3 region has 17 residues. Germline V gene data show CDR1 as SNHLY and CDR2 as FYNNEI. The V gene end was trimmed by 0 bases and the J gene end by 3 bases; junction bases not matched to a gene: 6. The CDR3 is CASSEAGWREGYNEQFF. In DNA form, the CDR3 reads TGTGCCAGCAGTGAAGCTGGGTGGCGGGAGGGCTACAATGAGCAGTTCTTC.

This clonotype was seen many times. The gene calls are TRBV15 and TRBJ1-2; D uncertain. CDR3 size: 14 residues. Germline V gives CDR1 LNHNV, CDR2 YYDKDF (reference sequence). V lost 3 bases and J 6 bases, leaving 14 bases between the germline ends. In DNA form, the CDR3 reads TGTGCCACCAGCAGCACAGCGACTTACGATGGCTACACCTTC. Translating gives CATSSTATYDGYTF.

This clonotype was observed once. It may be a read error: a sequence one base away is much more abundant. This chain joins TRBV11-2 and TRBJ2-5; D unresolved. The J call could be wrong; TRBJ2-7 is a better fit for the DNA end. Germline CDR1 reads SGHAT; CDR2 reads FQNNGV. The CDR3 extends over 14 amino acids. The CDR3 spells CASSLYRVSYEQYF. Written as DNA, the CDR3 is TGTGCCAGCAGCTTATACCGGGTATCCTACGAGCAGTACTTC.

The chain has TRBV4-2 and TRBJ1-6; D is unresolved. Trimming pared 8 bases from V and 0 bases from J, leaving 8 bases between. The CDR3 loop spans 14 amino acids. Germline V gene lookup returns CDR1 LGHNA and CDR2 YNFKEQ. The CDR3 bases are TGTGCCAGCGCCGGTAGCTCCTATAATTCACCCCTCCACTTT. This encodes CASAGSSYNSPLHF.

Concerning this clonotype itself: A much larger clonotype is one base distant, so this may be a read error. V is TRBV20-1 and J is TRBJ2-1; D possibly corresponds to TRBD2 (5 bases). The V and J ends lost 7 bases and 13 bases respectively, with 29 bases between them. CDR1 and CDR2 from the germline V gene are DFQATT and SNEGSKA (reference sequence). The CDR3 runs 15 residues. The CDR3 nucleotides read TGCAGTGTCCCCCCCCCTGATACTAGTTTCGAGACCCAGTTCTTC. It yields the protein CSVPPPDTSFETQFF.

The chain is built from TRBV11-2 and TRBJ1-1, with 7 bases identical to TRBD1. The CDR3 has 14 residues. Germline CDR1 SGHAT, CDR2 FQNNGV. J was trimmed by 9 bases and V by 0 bases; bases with no gene match: 7. The CDR3 reads CASSLDPGTAQAFF. CDR3 nucleotides: TGTGCCAGCAGCTTAGATCCCGGGACAGCCCAAGCTTTCTTT. The full variable domain, completed using reference TRBV11-2 and TRBJ1-1, is EAGVAQSPRYKIIEKRQSVAFWCNPISGHATLYWYQQILGQGPKLLIQFQNNGVVDDSQLPKDRFSAERLKGVDSTLKIQPAKLEDSAVYLCASSLDPGTAQAFFGQGTRLTVV.

About this clonotype: At one of its ends the junction is not consistent with the germline gene, which may arise from a read error. This chain uses TRBV10-3 with TRBJ2-1; 8 bases map to TRBD2. CDR3 length: 19 amino acids. Germline V gives CDR1 ENHRY, CDR2 SYGVKD. CDR3: CAISESQPAGGSSYNEQFF. The CDR3 DNA is TGTGCCATCAGCGAGTCGCAACCGGCGGGGGGCAGCTCCTACAATGAGCAGTTCTTC.

There are many counts of this clonotype. DNA for the CDR3: TGTGCCAGCAGTTACGACGGCCGGGGGGGCTCCTACAATGAGCAGTTCTTC. Amino acid sequence: CASSYDGRGGSYNEQFF. The gene calls are TRBV6-2 or TRBV6-3 and TRBJ2-1, with 8 bases that match TRBD2. The CDR3 is 17 amino acids. Germline V CDR1 and CDR2: MNHEY, SVGEGT. J lost 0 bases, V lost 2 bases, and 6 bases had no gene match.

The CDR3 loop reads CAIPQGDNSPLHF. CDR3 nucleotides: TGTGCCATCCCACAGGGAGATAATTCACCCCTCCACTTT. The rearrangement uses TRBV12-3 or TRBV12-4 and TRBJ1-6; TRBD1 might be the D (6 bases). This CDR3 has 13 amino acids. V was shortened by 10 bases and J by 5 bases, with 12 bases between the two germline ends.

The chain uses TRBV9 and TRBJ1-5; D uncertain. Per germline, CDR1 SGDLS and CDR2 YYNGEE. The germline V and J ends were trimmed by 2 bases and 2 bases, with 11 bases remaining between them. This CDR3 region has 15 residues. The CDR3 protein is CASSVIRVRNQPQHF. CDR3 in DNA: TGTGCCAGCAGCGTTATAAGAGTTCGCAATCAGCCCCAGCATTTT.

This clonotype turned up a few times. The genes are TRBV5-1 and TRBJ2-7; TRBD2 aligns across 12 bases. The germline V gene has CDR1 SGHRS and CDR2 YFSETQ. There are 18 residues in the CDR3. V was clipped by 2 bases and J by 0 bases; unmatched bases: 9. Here the CDR3 DNA reads TGCGCCAGCAGCTTCCATTGGACTAGCGGGAACCCCTCCTACGAGCAGTACTTC. This sequence encodes CASSFHWTSGNPSYEQYF. Filled out from reference TRBV5-1 and TRBJ2-7, the complete variable domain reads KAGVTQTPRYLIKTRGQQVTLSCSPISGHRSVSWYQQTPGQGLQFLFEYFSETQRNKGNFPGRFSGRQFSNSRSEMNVSTLELGDSALYLCASSFHWTSGNPSYEQYFGPGTRLTVT.

The chain uses TRBV28 and TRBJ2-4; 10 bases are a match to TRBD2. The CDR3 covers 16 residues. Germline V CDR1 and CDR2: MDHEN, SYDVKM. The junction had 16 bases not matched to a gene; V was cut back by 4 bases and J by 13 bases. The CDR3 sequence: CASSSPSSGRSREQYF. As DNA, the CDR3 is TGTGCCAGCAGTTCCCCCTCTAGCGGGAGATCTCGGGAGCAGTACTTC. The whole variable domain, filled in from reference TRBV28 and TRBJ2-4, reads DVKVTQSSRYLVKRTGEKVFLECVQDMDHENMFWYRQDPGLGLRLIYFSYDVKMKEKGDIPEGYSVSREKKERFSLILESASTNQTSMYLCASSSPSSGRSREQYFGAGTRLSVL.

CDR3 in DNA: TGCAGTGCTAGTGACATAGCCTACGAGCAGTACTTC. This codes for CSASDIAYEQYF. This chain connects TRBV20-1 to TRBJ2-7; no reliable D call. CDR3 length: 12 residues. CDR1 and CDR2 from the germline V gene are DFQATT and SNEGSKA (reference sequence). V lost 3 bases, J lost 2 bases, and 8 bases lay in between.

This clonotype was detected only a few times. The chain joins TRBV12-3 or TRBV12-4 to TRBJ1-5; D remains unclear. The ends were cut back, 3 bases at V and 0 bases at J, with 9 bases in the middle. This CDR3 comprises 15 residues. CDR3 DNA sequence: TGTGCCAGCAGTTTTAAGACCTATAGCAATCAGCCCCAGCATTTT. Translation gives CASSFKTYSNQPQHF.

DNA for the CDR3: TGTGTCGCTCGCCCCAGGGTTGAAGCTTTCTTT. As protein: CVARPRVEAFF. The chain combines TRBV2 with TRBJ1-1; the D gene is possibly TRBD1 (5 bases). This CDR3 region has 11 residues. Germline loops: CDR1 SNHLY, CDR2 FYNNEI.